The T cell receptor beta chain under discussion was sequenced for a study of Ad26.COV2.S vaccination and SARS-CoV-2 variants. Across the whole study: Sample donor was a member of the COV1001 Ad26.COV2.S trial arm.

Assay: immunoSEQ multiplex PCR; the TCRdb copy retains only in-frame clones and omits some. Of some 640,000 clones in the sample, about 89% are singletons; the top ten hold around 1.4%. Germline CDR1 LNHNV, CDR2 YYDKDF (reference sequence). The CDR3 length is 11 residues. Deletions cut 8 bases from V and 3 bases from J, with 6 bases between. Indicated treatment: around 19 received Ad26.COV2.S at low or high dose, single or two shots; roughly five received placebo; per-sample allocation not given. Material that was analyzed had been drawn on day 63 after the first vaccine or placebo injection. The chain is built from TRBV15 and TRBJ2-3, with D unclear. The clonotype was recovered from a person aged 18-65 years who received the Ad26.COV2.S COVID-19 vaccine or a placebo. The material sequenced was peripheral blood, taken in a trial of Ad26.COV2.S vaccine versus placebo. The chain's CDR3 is CATGTTDTQYF. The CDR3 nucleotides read TGTGCCACCGGTACAACAGATACGCAGTATTTT.